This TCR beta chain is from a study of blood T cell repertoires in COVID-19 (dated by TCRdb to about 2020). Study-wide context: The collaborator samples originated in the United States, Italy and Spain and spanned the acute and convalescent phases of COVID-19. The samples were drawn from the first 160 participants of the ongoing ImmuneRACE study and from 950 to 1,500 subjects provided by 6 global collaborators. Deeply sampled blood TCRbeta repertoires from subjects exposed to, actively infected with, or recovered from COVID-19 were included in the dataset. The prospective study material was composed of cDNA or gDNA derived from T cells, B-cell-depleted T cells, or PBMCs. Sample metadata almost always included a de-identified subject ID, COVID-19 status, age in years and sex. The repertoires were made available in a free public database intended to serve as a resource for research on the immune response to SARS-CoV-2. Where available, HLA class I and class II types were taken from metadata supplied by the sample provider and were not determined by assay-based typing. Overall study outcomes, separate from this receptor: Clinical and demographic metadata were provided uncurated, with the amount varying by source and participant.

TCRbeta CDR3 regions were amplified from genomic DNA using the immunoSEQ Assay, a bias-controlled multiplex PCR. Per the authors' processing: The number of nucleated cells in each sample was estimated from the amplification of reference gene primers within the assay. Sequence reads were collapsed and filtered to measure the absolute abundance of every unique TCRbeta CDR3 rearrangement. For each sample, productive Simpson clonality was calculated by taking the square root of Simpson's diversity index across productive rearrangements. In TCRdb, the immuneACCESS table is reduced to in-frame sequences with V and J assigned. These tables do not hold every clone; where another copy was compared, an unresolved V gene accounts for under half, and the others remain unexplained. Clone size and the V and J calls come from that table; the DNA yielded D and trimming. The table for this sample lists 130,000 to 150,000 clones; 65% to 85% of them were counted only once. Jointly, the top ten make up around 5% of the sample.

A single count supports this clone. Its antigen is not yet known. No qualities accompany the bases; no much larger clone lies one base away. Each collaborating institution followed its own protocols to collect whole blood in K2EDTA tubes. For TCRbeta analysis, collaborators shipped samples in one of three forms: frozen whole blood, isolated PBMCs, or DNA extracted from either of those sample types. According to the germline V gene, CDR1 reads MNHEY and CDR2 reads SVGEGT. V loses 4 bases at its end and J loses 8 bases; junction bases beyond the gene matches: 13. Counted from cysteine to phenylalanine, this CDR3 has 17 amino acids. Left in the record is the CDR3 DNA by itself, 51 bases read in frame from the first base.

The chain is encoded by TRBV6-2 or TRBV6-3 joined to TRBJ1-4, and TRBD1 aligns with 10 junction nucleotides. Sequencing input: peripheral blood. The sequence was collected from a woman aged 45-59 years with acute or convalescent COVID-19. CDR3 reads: CASSSTRDRGVSEKLFF. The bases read TGTGCCAGCAGTTCAACCCGGGACAGGGGCGTAAGCGAAAAACTGTTTTTT.